A single sample is the source of the 4 T cell receptor beta chains below, sequenced in a study of T-cell reconstitution after alpha-beta-depleted transplantation in children. It was with unique molecular identifiers that the TCRbeta library was prepared. In TCRdb, the PCR reads were re-called with MiXCR into one record per CDR3 protein. The data hold about 360,000 distinct CDR3 sequences, with about an eighth observed a single time. This sample comprised PBMCs, obtained from the stem cell graft. These receptor sequences come from a human donor who donated a stem cell graft to a child with Fanconi anemia.

Ten or more counts support this clonotype. The chain is built from TRBV12-3 or TRBV12-4 and TRBJ2-1; 10 bases map to TRBD2. There are 15 residues in the CDR3. V was pared by 6 bases and J by 2 bases, with 4 bases of the junction left unmatched. The CDR3: CASSLLAGPYNEQFF. DNA for the CDR3: TGTGCCAGCAGCCTACTAGCGGGACCCTACAATGAGCAGTTCTTC.

This clonotype occurred a few times. V is TRBV5-1 and J is TRBJ2-1; possibly TRBD2 for D (6 bases). The CDR3 spans 14 residues. Trimming stripped 7 bases from V and 0 bases from J, with 11 bases between. Germline CDR1 SGHRS, CDR2 YFSETQ. The chain's CDR3 is CASSGLSSYNEQFF. CDR3 bases: TGCGCCAGCTCGGGACTGAGCTCCTACAATGAGCAGTTCTTC.

J is TRBJ2-2 and V is TRBV4-2; D unresolved. The V gene lost 0 bases and the J gene lost 6 bases, with 8 bases spanning the gap. The CDR3 loop spans 14 amino acids. Germline values: CDR1 LGHNA, CDR2 YNFKEQ. This chain's CDR3 is CASSQDFGSGELFF. The CDR3 DNA reads TGTGCCAGCAGCCAAGATTTCGGGTCCGGGGAGCTGTTTTTT.

The rearrangement uses TRBV30 and TRBJ2-1; the match to TRBD2 covers 9 bases. V lost 3 bases, J lost 3 bases, and 12 bases stayed unmatched. Per germline, CDR1 GTSNPN and CDR2 SVGIG (reference sequence). This CDR3 is 17 amino acids long. In DNA, the CDR3 is TGTGCCTGGAGAGACAGTAGCGGGGGCCGACTCTACAATGAGCAGTTCTTC. Translating it yields CAWRDSSGGRLYNEQFF.